This TCR beta chain stems from a study of radiotherapy plus CTLA-4 blockade in lung cancer. Overall study context: Patients showed objective responses in about 18% of cases and disease control in 25% to 40%.

CTLA-4 blockade using ipilimumab, together with focal radiation, was received by patients with chemo-refractory metastatic non-small-cell lung cancer. Germline CDR1 LNHDA, CDR2 SQIVND (reference sequence). The CDR3 extends over 14 amino acids. Of note for this clone: No antigen is known for it.

Study-wide findings and caveats: In blood, after radiotherapy plus ipilimumab, tumor-derived TCR clones expanded. Best predicting response, reportedly, were early blood T cell clone dynamics, with interferon-beta.

Some clones are missing from TCRdb's copy, which holds only in-frame ones; the method was immunoSEQ multiplex PCR. This table holds about 44,000 clones, roughly three quarters found once. The chain has TRBV19 and TRBJ2-5, with TRBD2 matching over 7 bases. The last part of the DNA fits TRBJ2-7 better; the J call may be wrong. This sample comprised peripheral blood, obtained from a patient treated with radiotherapy plus ipilimumab. The clonotype was recovered from a human donor with non-small cell lung cancer whose response to radiotherapy plus ipilimumab could not be evaluated. The CDR3 DNA follows: TGTGCCAGTAGCCTGCCGGGGGGACTCTACGAGCAGTACTTC. The encoded protein is CASSLPGGLYEQYF.